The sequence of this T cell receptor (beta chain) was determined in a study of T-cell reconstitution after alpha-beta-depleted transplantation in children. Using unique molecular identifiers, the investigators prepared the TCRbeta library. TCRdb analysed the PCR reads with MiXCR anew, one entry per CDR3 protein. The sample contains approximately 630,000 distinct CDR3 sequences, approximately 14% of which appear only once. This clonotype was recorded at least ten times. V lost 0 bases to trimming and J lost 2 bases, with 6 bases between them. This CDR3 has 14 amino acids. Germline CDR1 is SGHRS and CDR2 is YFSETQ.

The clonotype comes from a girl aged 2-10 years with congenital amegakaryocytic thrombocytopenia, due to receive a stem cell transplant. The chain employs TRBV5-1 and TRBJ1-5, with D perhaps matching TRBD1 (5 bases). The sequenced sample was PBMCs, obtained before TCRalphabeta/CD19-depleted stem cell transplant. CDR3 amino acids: CASSLVGGNQPQHF. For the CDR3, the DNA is TGCGCCAGCAGCTTGGTAGGGGGCAATCAGCCCCAGCATTTT.